This entry concerns a single T cell receptor (beta chain). The CDR3 sequence is 14 residues long. Trimming pared 5 bases from V and 1 base from J, leaving 8 bases between. CDR1 is SGHVS, CDR2 FQNEAQ, per germline. TCRdb ran MiXCR on the 5' RACE reads and lists one entry per CDR3 protein. The sample has a few hundred thousand distinct CDR3 sequences, 16% seen once. This record comes from a study of T-cell memory formation after mild COVID-19. Material: PBMCs or a T cell subset sorted from them (not recorded which). V and J are TRBV7-8 and TRBJ1-4, with no clear D. The source is a man aged 18 to 29 who had mild COVID-19 (a few samples of this study predate the infection). Cell type and time point are not known. The CDR3 sequence: CASSRIVTNEKLFF. CDR3 DNA: TGTGCCAGCAGCCGCATAGTAACTAATGAAAAACTGTTTTTT.